These T cell receptor beta chains were read from a single sample in a study of shared clonotypes between healthy human individuals. Method: immunoSEQ multiplex PCR; TCRdb's copy keeps in-frame clones and lacks some. The table includes around 690,000 clones, 90% detected once. The specimen was memory CD8+ T cells from PBMCs. The source of these receptors is a man aged 18 to 29 in good health. Some clones in this sample may be carry-over from other donors' samples. Each CDR3 is given with its conserved first and last residue. D genes are given only for firm matches. Clone sizes are given selectively: once, few, many, or a class where the clone is expanded.

TRBD2	TRBV28	NA	TRBJ2-2	CASSSLAGAPFDTGELFF	TGTGCCAGCAGCTCGCTAGCGGGAGCTCCCTTTGACACCGGGGAGCTGTTTTTT
NA	TRBV4-3	once	TRBJ1-1	CASSQDPDREAFF	TGCGCCAGCAGCCAAGACCCCGACAGGGAAGCTTTCTTT
NA	TRBV27	NA	TRBJ1-1	CASAIRVGTEAFF	TGTGCCAGCGCTATCAGGGTGGGCACTGAAGCTTTCTTT
NA	TRBV7-9	NA	TRBJ1-5	CASSFGDQPQHF	TGTGCCAGCAGCTTTGGAGATCAGCCCCAGCATTTT
NA	TRBV9	NA	TRBJ2-3	CASSVAPAPPWDTQYF	TGTGCCAGCAGCGTAGCTCCAGCGCCACCCTGGGATACGCAGTATTTT
TRBD1	TRBV9	once	TRBJ2-3	CASSGGQGWNTQYF	TGTGCCAGCAGCGGGGGACAGGGGTGGAATACGCAGTATTTT
TRBD2	TRBV10-2	NA	TRBJ2-7	CASSERTSGAYEQYF	TGCGCCAGCAGTGAACGGACTAGCGGAGCCTACGAGCAGTACTTC
TRBD2	TRBV7-9	NA	TRBJ2-2	CASSLAGGSVGGELFF	TGTGCCAGCAGCTTAGCTGGCGGGAGTGTTGGCGGGGAGCTGTTTTTT
NA	TRBV15	NA	TRBJ1-1	CATSGGVNTEAFF	TGTGCCACCAGCGGGGGGGTGAACACTGAAGCTTTCTTT
NA	TRBV5-6	NA	TRBJ2-6	CASSSAGAQSGANVLTF	TGTGCCAGCAGCTCCGCTGGGGCGCAGTCTGGGGCCAACGTCCTGACTTTC
NA	TRBV9	NA	TRBJ2-7	CASSVWATDYEQYF	TGTGCCAGCAGCGTATGGGCTACGGACTATGAGCAGTACTTC
NA	TRBV27	NA	TRBJ2-2	CATRGAADTGELFF	TGTGCCACCCGAGGGGCCGCCGACACCGGGGAGCTGTTTTTT
TRBD2	TRBV7-9	NA	TRBJ2-1	CASSSISGRAPWEQFF	TGTGCCAGCAGCTCCATTAGCGGGAGGGCTCCCTGGGAGCAGTTCTTC
TRBD2	TRBV19	NA	TRBJ2-2	CASSIDLPSGSMAGELFF	TGTGCCAGTAGTATAGATCTCCCTAGCGGGAGTATGGCCGGGGAGCTGTTTTTT
NA	TRBV9	NA	TRBJ1-1	CASSRTPGTNTEAFF	TGTGCCAGCAGCCGAACCCCAGGGACGAACACTGAAGCTTTCTTT
NA	TRBV19	NA	TRBJ1-1	CASSTTDNWNTEAFF	TGTGCCAGTAGTACGACAGACAATTGGAACACTGAAGCTTTCTTT
NA	TRBV4-1	NA	TRBJ2-1	CASSQDVYNEQFF	TGCGCCAGCAGCCAAGACGTCTACAATGAGCAGTTCTTC
TRBD2	TRBV6-4	NA	TRBJ2-1	CASSDSGTSYNEQFF	TGTGCCAGCAGTGACTCCGGGACTAGCTACAATGAGCAGTTCTTC
NA	TRBV9	NA	TRBJ2-1	CASSGTTRRSYNEQFF	TGTGCCAGCAGCGGAACGACTAGACGCTCCTACAATGAGCAGTTCTTC
NA	TRBV4-1	NA	TRBJ2-7	CASSQPIERQRQYF	TGCGCCAGCAGCCAGCCAATAGAGCGGCAGCGGCAGTACTTC
TRBD2	TRBV11-2	NA	TRBJ2-1	CASSPSGRAIGNEQFF	TGTGCCAGCAGCCCCAGCGGGAGGGCAATTGGCAATGAGCAGTTCTTC
TRBD2	TRBV28	NA	TRBJ2-7	CASSFPTSGSKYEQYF	TGTGCCAGCAGTTTCCCGACTAGCGGGAGCAAATACGAGCAGTACTTC
NA	TRBV4-1	NA	TRBJ2-7	CASSQDFVYEQYF	TGCGCCAGCAGCCAAGATTTTGTCTACGAGCAGTACTTC
TRBD2	TRBV28	NA	TRBJ2-7	CASRVGTSGTYEQYF	TGTGCCAGCAGGGTCGGCACTAGCGGGACCTACGAGCAGTACTTC
NA	TRBV7-2	NA	TRBJ1-2	CASSSRRADDHGYTF	TGTGCCAGCAGCTCCCGCCGGGCCGACGACCATGGCTACACCTTC
TRBD1	TRBV11-2	NA	TRBJ2-1	CASSTRQGGDNEQFF	TGTGCCAGCAGCACCCGACAGGGGGGAGACAATGAGCAGTTCTTC
NA	TRBV19	NA	TRBJ2-1	CASSIALSYNEQFF	TGTGCCAGTAGTATAGCACTTTCCTACAATGAGCAGTTCTTC
TRBD1	TRBV5-1	NA	TRBJ2-5	CASSLRDRGTETQYF	TGCGCCAGCAGCTTACGGGACAGGGGGACGGAGACCCAGTACTTC
NA	TRBV6-5	NA	TRBJ2-2	CASRPGGTGELFF	TGTGCCAGCCGCCCGGGCGGGACCGGGGAGCTGTTTTTT
NA	TRBV14	NA	TRBJ2-7	CASSNRVYEQYF	TGTGCCAGCAGCAACAGGGTCTACGAGCAGTACTTC
NA	TRBV6-1	NA	TRBJ2-7	CASLDRRSYEQYF	TGTGCCAGCCTCGATCGTAGGTCCTACGAGCAGTACTTC
NA	TRBV5-1	NA	TRBJ1-2	CASSGSMGNNYGYTF	TGCGCCAGCAGCGGTTCGATGGGGAACAACTATGGCTACACCTTC
NA	TRBV5-6	once	TRBJ2-4	CASSLGGWRLAKNIQYF	TGTGCCAGCAGCTTGGGAGGGTGGAGATTAGCCAAAAACATTCAGTACTTC
TRBD1	TRBV19	NA	TRBJ1-1	CASSSTGGTEAFF	TGTGCCAGTAGTTCCACAGGGGGCACTGAAGCTTTCTTT
NA	TRBV19	NA	TRBJ2-7	CASSIRRGPGDEQYF	TGTGCCAGTAGTATTCGTCGAGGGCCCGGGGACGAGCAGTACTTC
TRBD1	TRBV4-1	NA	TRBJ2-7	CASSHGTGAWEQYF	TGCGCCAGCAGCCACGGGACAGGGGCATGGGAGCAGTACTTC
NA	TRBV28	NA	TRBJ2-2	CASRGGGPSRTGELFF	TGTGCCAGCAGGGGGGGCGGACCTTCGAGAACCGGGGAGCTGTTTTTT
TRBD2	TRBV9	once	TRBJ2-3	CASSVESAGGATDTQYF	TGTGCCAGCAGCGTAGAATCAGCGGGAGGGGCCACAGATACGCAGTATTTT
NA	TRBV27	NA	TRBJ2-1	CASSLSAYSGLSYNEQFF	TGTGCCAGCAGTTTATCGGCCTACAGTGGCCTCTCCTACAATGAGCAGTTCTTC
NA	TRBV5-4	NA	TRBJ2-7	CASSLYNEQYF	TGTGCCAGCAGCTTGTACAACGAGCAGTACTTC
NA	TRBV27	once	TRBJ2-1	CASSPRGSSYNEQFF	TGTGCCAGCAGTCCCCGAGGGAGCTCCTACAATGAGCAGTTCTTC
TRBD1	TRBV28	NA	TRBJ2-7	CASTGTVESYEQYF	TGTGCCAGCACCGGGACAGTTGAGTCCTACGAGCAGTACTTC
NA	TRBV23-1	few	TRBJ2-7	CASSQLGYEQYF	TGCGCCAGCAGTCAGCTCGGTTACGAGCAGTACTTC
NA	TRBV5-6	NA	TRBJ2-5	CASSPVRGKETQYF	TGTGCCAGCAGCCCGGTGAGGGGCAAAGAGACCCAGTACTTC
NA	TRBV7-9	NA	TRBJ2-6	CASSIRDGVSGANVLTF	TGTGCCAGCAGCATCCGGGACGGGGTCTCTGGGGCCAACGTCCTGACTTTC
TRBD1	TRBV2	NA	TRBJ1-1	CASSEERGARGSQTEAFF	TGTGCCAGCAGTGAAGAGAGGGGGGCCAGGGGGAGTCAAACTGAAGCTTTCTTT
NA	TRBV6-5	NA	TRBJ2-7	CASSYSVGTFDYEQYF	TGTGCCAGCAGTTACTCGGTGGGGACCTTTGACTACGAGCAGTACTTC
TRBD1	TRBV4-1	NA	TRBJ2-7	CASSQDPDRRPYEQYF	TGCGCCAGCAGCCAAGATCCGGACAGGAGACCCTACGAGCAGTACTTC
NA	TRBV6-5	NA	TRBJ1-1	CASSGPLANTEAFF	TGTGCCAGCAGCGGGCCTCTGGCGAACACTGAAGCTTTCTTT
NA	TRBV28	NA	TRBJ1-1	CASRRPPSGAEAFF	TGTGCCAGCAGAAGACCGCCGTCGGGGGCTGAAGCTTTCTTT
TRBD2	TRBV5-1	NA	TRBJ2-1	CASSPSGRKNEQFF	TGCGCCAGCAGTCCTAGCGGGAGAAAGAATGAGCAGTTCTTC
NA	TRBV27	NA	TRBJ1-1	CASSTLNTEAFF	TGTGCCAGCAGCACACTGAACACTGAAGCTTTCTTT